The 18 T cell receptor beta chains presented below share a single source sample, sequenced in a study of identical twins. TCRdb processed the 5' RACE reads anew with MiXCR; each CDR3 protein has one entry. Of roughly 770,000 distinct CDR3 sequences detected, 15% to 20% appear once; the ten largest clones hold less than 15%. These data also featured in a second study, about T cells expressing NK-cell markers.

The sequenced sample consisted of PBMCs. The source of these receptors is a woman younger than 30 in good health.

This clonotype was observed a handful of times. CDR3 DNA sequence: TGTGCCAGCTCCGCTAGCGGGGTATACAATGAGCAGTTCTTC. Its translation is CASSASGVYNEQFF. This chain uses TRBV3-1 with TRBJ2-1, with 9 positions matching TRBD2. Germline V gene sequence: CDR1 LGHDT, CDR2 YNNKEL (reference sequence). The CDR3 has 14 residues. V shed 8 bases and J 4 bases; nucleotides not matched to a gene: 6.

This clonotype has just a few counts. The chain has TRBV11-2 and TRBJ2-1; TRBD2 might be the D (6 bases). V was pared by 1 base and J by 2 bases, with 12 bases between. The CDR3 is 16 residues long. Germline CDR1 reads SGHAT; CDR2 reads FQNNGV. Here the CDR3 reads CASSLGDGSTYNEQFF. DNA of the CDR3: TGTGCCAGCAGCTTAGGGGACGGGAGTACCTACAATGAGCAGTTCTTC.

This clonotype was detected only a few times. The genes are TRBV20-1 and TRBJ2-3, with 10 bases lining up with TRBD1. CDR1 is DFQATT and CDR2 is SNEGSKA in the germline V gene (reference sequence). V shed 4 bases, J shed 4 bases, and the junction held 5 bases outside the gene matches. The CDR3 contains 14 residues. CDR3 protein: CSATGTGVPDTQYF. In DNA, the CDR3 is TGCAGTGCTACCGGGACAGGGGTCCCAGATACGCAGTATTTT.

This clonotype was counted only a few times. The gene calls are TRBV27 and TRBJ2-7; TRBD1 matches 8 bases. The length of the CDR3 is 15 residues. Germline CDR1 is MNHEY and CDR2 is SMNVEV (reference sequence). V lost 5 bases, J lost 2 bases, and 8 bases stayed unmatched. As DNA, the CDR3 is TGTGCCAGCAGTGTACAGGGGGGTGGAACCTACGAGCAGTACTTC. Residues: CASSVQGGGTYEQYF.

This chain links TRBV12-3 or TRBV12-4 with TRBJ2-5; the D is unclear. There are 15 residues in the CDR3. Deletions cut 2 bases from V and 3 bases from J, with 13 bases between. For the CDR3, the DNA is TGTGCCAGCAGTTTAATTGGATTGACGGAAGAGACCCAGTACTTC. This gives the protein CASSLIGLTEETQYF.

The genes are TRBV19 and TRBJ1-1; D is perhaps TRBD1 (6 bases). CDR1 and CDR2 from the germline V gene are LNHDA and SQIVND (reference sequence). The V end lost 3 bases, the J end lost 3 bases, and 8 bases lay between the germline ends. The CDR3 is made up of 13 amino acids. The CDR3 DNA is TGTGCCAGTAGTATTTGGGGGCACACTGAAGCTTTCTTT. This codes for CASSIWGHTEAFF.

Points on this clonotype: At one of its ends the junction is not consistent with the germline gene, which may arise from a read error. The rearrangement uses TRBV5-6 and TRBJ1-4; D is undetermined. CDR3 length equals 14 residues. The germline CDR1 and CDR2 sequences are SGHDT and YYEEEE. The CDR3 here is CASSSDSPNEKLFF. The DNA for the CDR3 is TGTGCCAGCAGCTCGGACTCTCCTAACGAAAAACTGTTTTTT.

The V call is TRBV5-1, the J call TRBJ2-1, with TRBD2 matching over 9 bases. Germline CDR1 reads SGHRS; CDR2 reads YFSETQ. Losses at the gene ends were 0 bases for V and 9 bases for J; bases not matched to a gene: 10. This CDR3 has 16 residues. For the CDR3, the DNA is TGCGCCAGCAGCTTGGTTGGTACTAGCGGGCTTATTGAGCAGTTCTTC. Translation: CASSLVGTSGLIEQFF.

This chain uses TRBV5-1 with TRBJ2-7; TRBD2 aligns across 8 bases. After removal of 2 bases from V and 0 bases from J, the junction contained 16 bases not matched to a gene. Germline V gene sequence: CDR1 SGHRS, CDR2 YFSETQ. This CDR3 has 19 amino acids. The CDR3 region has the DNA TGCGCCAGCAGCTTCTTTTTCCCGGGACTAGGGGGGAGCTCCTACGAGCAGTACTTC. Its protein is CASSFFFPGLGGSSYEQYF.

A single count supports this clonotype. The chain combines TRBV5-1 with TRBJ2-5; 9 bases fit TRBD1. This CDR3 has 16 residues. V lost 4 bases and J lost 5; bases outside the gene matches: 12. CDR1 is SGHRS, CDR2 YFSETQ, per germline. CDR3 amino acids: CASSPKYRTGVETQYF. DNA of the CDR3: TGCGCCAGCAGCCCCAAATACCGGACAGGGGTGGAGACCCAGTACTTC.

The chain links TRBV11-2 to TRBJ1-5; D call uncertain. Germline CDR1 and CDR2: SGHAT and FQNNGV. The CDR3 totals 13 residues. The ends were cut back, 0 bases at V and 11 bases at J, with 11 bases in the middle. The DNA for the CDR3 is TGTGCCAGCAGCTTAGAGGGTCGAGGAGCCCAGCATTTT. Encoded protein: CASSLEGRGAQHF.

This clonotype has only a few counts. The rearrangement joins TRBV7-9 to TRBJ1-1, with D unresolved. CDR1 and CDR2 (germline): SEHNR, FQNEAQ (reference sequence). With 1 base removed from V and 5 bases from J, the gap between germline ends came to 11 bases. CDR3 length: 14 amino acids. The CDR3 spells CASSLVSGLTEAFF. In nucleotides, the CDR3 is TGTGCCAGCAGCTTAGTATCGGGGTTGACTGAAGCTTTCTTT.

The chain carries TRBV20-1 and TRBJ1-1; a possible D gene is TRBD1 (6 bases). V was trimmed by 6 bases and J by 4 bases, leaving 18 bases between them. This CDR3 comprises 14 residues. Germline V gene sequence: CDR1 DFQATT, CDR2 SNEGSKA (reference sequence). This CDR3 reads CSASLTGRGTEAFF. For the CDR3, the DNA is TGCAGTGCCAGCCTCACAGGGCGGGGCACTGAAGCTTTCTTT.

The chain employs TRBV20-1 and TRBJ2-2; 7 nucleotides match TRBD2. Trimming at V came to 6 bases and at J to 7 bases, leaving 11 bases not matched to a gene. The CDR3 is made up of 14 amino acids. Germline V CDR1 and CDR2: DFQATT, SNEGSKA (reference sequence). The DNA for the CDR3 is TGCAGTGCCGCGCGGGCTAGCGGAAACGGGGAGCTGTTTTTT. Amino acid sequence: CSAARASGNGELFF.

This clonotype was recorded a few times. The rearrangement joins TRBV5-6 to TRBJ1-1; D uncertain. Trimming removed 6 bases at V and 1 base at J, with 10 bases between. This CDR3 has 13 amino acids. Germline V gene data show CDR1 as SGHDT and CDR2 as YYEEEE. CDR3 sequence (DNA): TGTGCCAGCACCCGTCCGCGGAACACTGAAGCTTTCTTT. This translates into CASTRPRNTEAFF.

This clonotype occurred a few times. The rearrangement joins TRBV27 to TRBJ2-1; no clear D gene. The germline V gene encodes CDR1 MNHEY and CDR2 SMNVEV (reference sequence). The V gene lost 8 bases and the J gene lost 4 bases, with 12 bases spanning the gap. This CDR3 is built from 13 residues. The CDR3 bases are TGTGCCAGCCGAATCTCCCAGTACAATGAGCAGTTCTTC. Translated: CASRISQYNEQFF.

The sample holds a few counts of this clonotype. The V and J genes are TRBV10-1 and TRBJ2-1, with a tentative D call TRBD2 (6 bases). The CDR3 has 14 residues. V lost 3 bases and J 5 bases, leaving 11 bases between the germline ends. In germline, CDR1 is WNHNN, CDR2 SYGVQD (reference sequence). The CDR3: CASSDWKRDNEQFF. CDR3 DNA: TGCGCCAGCAGTGATTGGAAGCGGGACAATGAGCAGTTCTTC.

This clonotype appeared a few times. This chain joins TRBV19 and TRBJ1-1; D is unclear. Germline V gene lookup returns CDR1 LNHDA and CDR2 SQIVND (reference sequence). V lost 9 bases and J 0 bases, leaving 8 bases between the germline ends. The CDR3 consists of 12 residues. In nucleotides, the CDR3 is TGTGCCAGCCAGGCGCTGAACACTGAAGCTTTCTTT. Protein product: CASQALNTEAFF.